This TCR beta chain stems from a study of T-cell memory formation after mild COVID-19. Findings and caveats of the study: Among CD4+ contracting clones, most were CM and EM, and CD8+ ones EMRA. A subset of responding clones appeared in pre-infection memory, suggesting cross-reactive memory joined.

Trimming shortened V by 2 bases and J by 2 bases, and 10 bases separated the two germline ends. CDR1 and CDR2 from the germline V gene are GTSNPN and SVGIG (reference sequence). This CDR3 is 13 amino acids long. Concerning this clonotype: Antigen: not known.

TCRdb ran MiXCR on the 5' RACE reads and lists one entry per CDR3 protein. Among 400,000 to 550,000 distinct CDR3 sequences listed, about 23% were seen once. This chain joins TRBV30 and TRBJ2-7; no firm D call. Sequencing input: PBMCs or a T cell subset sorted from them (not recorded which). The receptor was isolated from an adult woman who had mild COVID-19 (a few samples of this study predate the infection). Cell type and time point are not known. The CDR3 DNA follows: TGTGCCTGGAGTACTGGGCAGGCCTACGAGCAGTACTTC. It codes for CAWSTGQAYEQYF.